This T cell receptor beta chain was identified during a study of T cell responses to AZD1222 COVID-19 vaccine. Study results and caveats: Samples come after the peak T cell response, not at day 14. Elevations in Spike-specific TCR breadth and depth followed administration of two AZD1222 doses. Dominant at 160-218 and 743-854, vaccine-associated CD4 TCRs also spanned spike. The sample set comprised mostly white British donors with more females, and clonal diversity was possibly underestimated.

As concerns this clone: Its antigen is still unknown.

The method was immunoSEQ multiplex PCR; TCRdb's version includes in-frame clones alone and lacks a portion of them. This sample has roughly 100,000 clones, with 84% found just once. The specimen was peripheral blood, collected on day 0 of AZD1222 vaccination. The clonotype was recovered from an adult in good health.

The chain's CDR3 is CASRETGGNYGYTF. As DNA, the CDR3 is TGTGCCAGTAGAGAGACAGGGGGCAACTATGGCTACACCTTC. This chain links TRBV19 with TRBJ1-2, with TRBD1 identical over 10 bases. The CDR3 sequence is 14 residues long. Germline CDR1 is LNHDA and CDR2 is SQIVND (reference sequence). The ends lost 6 bases at V and 2 bases at J; junction bases unmatched: 3.